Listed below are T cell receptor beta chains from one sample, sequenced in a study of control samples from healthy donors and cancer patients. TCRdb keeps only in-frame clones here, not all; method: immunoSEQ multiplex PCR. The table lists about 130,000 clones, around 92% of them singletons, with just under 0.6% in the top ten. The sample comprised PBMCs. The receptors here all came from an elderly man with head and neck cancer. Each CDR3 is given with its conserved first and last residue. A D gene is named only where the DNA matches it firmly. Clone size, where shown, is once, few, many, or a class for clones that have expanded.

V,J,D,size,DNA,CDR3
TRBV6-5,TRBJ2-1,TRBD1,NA,TGTGCCAGCAGCCGGACAGGGGGTGATGAGCAGTTCTTC,CASSRTGGDEQFF
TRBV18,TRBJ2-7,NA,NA,TGTGCCAGCTCACAAAGACTTTCCGAGCAGTACTTC,CASSQRLSEQYF
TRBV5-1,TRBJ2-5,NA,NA,TGCGCCAGCAGCCCCCAGACGGTGAGGGGTTTAGAGACCCAGTACTTC,CASSPQTVRGLETQYF
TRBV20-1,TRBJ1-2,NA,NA,TGCAGTGCCCCTTCGGGAGGCGGCTACACCTTC,CSAPSGGGYTF
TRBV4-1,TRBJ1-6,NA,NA,TGCGCCAGCAGCCAATCCGGCCAAGGGGGGGATTATTCACCCCTCCACTTT,CASSQSGQGGDYSPLHF
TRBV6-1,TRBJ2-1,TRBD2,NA,TGTGCCAGCAGTGCCCCCTTGAGGGAGGGCTCCAATGAGCAGTTCTTC,CASSAPLREGSNEQFF
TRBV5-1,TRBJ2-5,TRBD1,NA,TGCGCCAGCAGCCCAGGGGGACAAGAGACCCAGTACTTC,CASSPGGQETQYF
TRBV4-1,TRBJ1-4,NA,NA,TGCGCCAGCAGCCAAGAACAGGCCCAGGGACGTGAAAAACTGTTTTTT,CASSQEQAQGREKLFF
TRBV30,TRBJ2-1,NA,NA,TGTGCCTGGACGGGGACCAAATCCTACAATGAGCAGTTCTTC,CAWTGTKSYNEQFF
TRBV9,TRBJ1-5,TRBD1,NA,TGTGCCAGCAGCGTAGGCGAAGGGGGCAGGCATCAGCCCCAGCATTTT,CASSVGEGGRHQPQHF
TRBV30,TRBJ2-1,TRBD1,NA,TGTGCCTCCCACAGGGGTAGGGACAATGAGCAGTTCTTC,CASHRGRDNEQFF
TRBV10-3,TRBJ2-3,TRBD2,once,TGTGCCATCAGTTTAGCGGGAGGAGGAGATACGCAGTATTTT,CAISLAGGGDTQYF
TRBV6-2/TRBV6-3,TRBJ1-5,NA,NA,TGTGCCAGCAGCCCCAGAGGGGGTAGCAATCAGCCCCAGCATTTT,CASSPRGGSNQPQHF
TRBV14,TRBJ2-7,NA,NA,TGTGCCAGCAGCCCTGGTGGCGGGGGCTGGTTCTACGAGCAGTACTTC,CASSPGGGGWFYEQYF
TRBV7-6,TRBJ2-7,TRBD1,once,TGTGCCAGCAGCTTAGAAGGTGGGGGACAGTCTTCCGAGCAGTACTTC,CASSLEGGGQSSEQYF
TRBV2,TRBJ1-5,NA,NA,TGTGCCAGCACCACCGGGGGACTTCAGCCCCAGCATTTT,CASTTGGLQPQHF
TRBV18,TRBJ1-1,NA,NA,TGTGCCAGCTCACCAAGGCAGGCATCGGACACTGAAGCTTTCTTT,CASSPRQASDTEAFF
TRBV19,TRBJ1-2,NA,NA,TGTGCCAGTAGTATGGGCCATCGCTACACCTTC,CASSMGHRYTF
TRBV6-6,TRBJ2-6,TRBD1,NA,TGTGCCAGCAGTCTCCGGACAGGGCCGTCCTCTGGGGCCAACGTCCTGACTTTC,CASSLRTGPSSGANVLTF
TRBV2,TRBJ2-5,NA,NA,TGTGCCAGCAGTGAAGAGGAGACCCAGTACTTC,CASSEEETQYF
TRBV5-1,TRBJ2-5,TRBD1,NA,TGCGCCAGCGCCGGGACAGGGTGGGAGACCCAGTACTTC,CASAGTGWETQYF
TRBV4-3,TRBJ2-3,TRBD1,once,TGCGCCAGCAGCCATAGGACAGGGGGGCGGTCCACAGATACGCAGTATTTT,CASSHRTGGRSTDTQYF
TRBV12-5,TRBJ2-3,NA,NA,TGTGCTAGTGGCCCGACATTCCGGACAGATACGCAGTATTTT,CASGPTFRTDTQYF
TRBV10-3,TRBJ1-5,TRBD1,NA,TGTGCCATCAGTGAGTCGACAGGGAATCAGCCCCAGCATTTT,CAISESTGNQPQHF
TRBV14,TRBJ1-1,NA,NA,TGTGCCAGCAGCCTTCGGGGCATCACTGAAGCTTTCTTT,CASSLRGITEAFF
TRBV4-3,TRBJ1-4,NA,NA,TGCGCCAGCAGCCAACTGGGGGGTGAAAAACTGTTTTTT,CASSQLGGEKLFF
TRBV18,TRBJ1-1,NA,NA,TGTGCCAGCGGCGGAGCAACTTCTGAAGCTTTCTTT,CASGGATSEAFF
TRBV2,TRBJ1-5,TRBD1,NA,TGTGCCAGCAGGGATACGGACAGGGGATCTCAGCCCCAGCATTTT,CASRDTDRGSQPQHF
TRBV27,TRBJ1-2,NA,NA,TGTGCCAGCAGTTTACAGGGAGACTATGGCTACACCTTC,CASSLQGDYGYTF
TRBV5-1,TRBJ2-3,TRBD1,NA,TGCGCCAGCAGGCCGACAGGGGTTACAGATACGCAGTATTTT,CASRPTGVTDTQYF
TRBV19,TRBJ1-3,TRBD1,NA,TGTGCCAGTAGAGACAGGGGTTCAAGGAGAAACTCTGGAAACACCATATATTTT,CASRDRGSRRNSGNTIYF
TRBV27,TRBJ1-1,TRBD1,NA,TGTGCCAGCAGCAAACAGGGGGCTACGGACACTGAAGCTTTCTTT,CASSKQGATDTEAFF
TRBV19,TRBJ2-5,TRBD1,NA,TGTGCCAGTAGTGTGCAGGGGGCAGGGGAGACCCAGTACTTC,CASSVQGAGETQYF
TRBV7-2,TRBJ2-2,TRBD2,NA,TGTGCCAGCAGCTTAAGCGGGAGTCACGGGGAGCTGTTTTTT,CASSLSGSHGELFF
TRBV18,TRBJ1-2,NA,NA,TGTGCCAGCTCACCACTACAGGGTGGAAGGGATGGCTACACCTTC,CASSPLQGGRDGYTF
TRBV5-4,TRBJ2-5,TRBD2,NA,TGTGCCAGCAGATCAGCGGGAGTAGAGACCCAGTACTTC,CASRSAGVETQYF
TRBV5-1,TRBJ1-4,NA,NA,TGCGCCAGCAGCTTATCCGGGACACCAACTAATGAAAAACTGTTTTTT,CASSLSGTPTNEKLFF
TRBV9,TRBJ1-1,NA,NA,TGTGCCAGCAGCCCTAGTGGGGGCTGGACTGAAGCTTTCTTT,CASSPSGGWTEAFF
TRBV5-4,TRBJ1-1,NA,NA,TGTGCCAGCAGCTTGGACCCAAGAGGGACTGAAGCTTTCTTT,CASSLDPRGTEAFF
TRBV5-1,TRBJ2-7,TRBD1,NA,TGCGCCAGCAGCTTTCTCGAGACAGGGGGCGAGCAGTACTTC,CASSFLETGGEQYF
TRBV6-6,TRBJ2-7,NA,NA,TGTGCCAGCAGTTGGGGGCGATATTACGAGCAGTACTTC,CASSWGRYYEQYF
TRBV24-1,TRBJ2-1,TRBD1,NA,TGTGCCACCAGTGATCCGCGGACAGGGGCGGAAGAGCAGTTCTTC,CATSDPRTGAEEQFF
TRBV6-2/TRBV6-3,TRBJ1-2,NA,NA,TGTGCCAGCAGTTACTCGACCTACAGGGACGCCTATGGCTACACCTTC,CASSYSTYRDAYGYTF
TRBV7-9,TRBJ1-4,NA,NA,TGTGCCAGCAGCTTAGACCAAGAAAAACTGTTTTTT,CASSLDQEKLFF
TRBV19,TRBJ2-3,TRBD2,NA,TGTGCCAGTAGTATAGGAGCGGGAGAGGTTACAGATACGCAGTATTTT,CASSIGAGEVTDTQYF
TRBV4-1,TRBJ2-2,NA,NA,TGCGCCAGCACCAGAAGCGCTTCGAACACCGGGGAGCTGTTTTTT,CASTRSASNTGELFF
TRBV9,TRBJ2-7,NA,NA,TGTGCCAGCAGCAAAGACCGAAACCTTGGCTACGAGCAGTACTTC,CASSKDRNLGYEQYF
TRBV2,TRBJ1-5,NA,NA,TGTGCCAGCAGAAGGGACACTGGGAAGCCCCAGCATTTT,CASRRDTGKPQHF
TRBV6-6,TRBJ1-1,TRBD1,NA,TGTGCCAGCAGCCGACAGGGAAACACTGAAGCTTTCTTT,CASSRQGNTEAFF
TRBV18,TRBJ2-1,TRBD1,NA,TGTGCCAGCTCACCACAACAGGGGGCCAATGAGCAGTTCTTC,CASSPQQGANEQFF